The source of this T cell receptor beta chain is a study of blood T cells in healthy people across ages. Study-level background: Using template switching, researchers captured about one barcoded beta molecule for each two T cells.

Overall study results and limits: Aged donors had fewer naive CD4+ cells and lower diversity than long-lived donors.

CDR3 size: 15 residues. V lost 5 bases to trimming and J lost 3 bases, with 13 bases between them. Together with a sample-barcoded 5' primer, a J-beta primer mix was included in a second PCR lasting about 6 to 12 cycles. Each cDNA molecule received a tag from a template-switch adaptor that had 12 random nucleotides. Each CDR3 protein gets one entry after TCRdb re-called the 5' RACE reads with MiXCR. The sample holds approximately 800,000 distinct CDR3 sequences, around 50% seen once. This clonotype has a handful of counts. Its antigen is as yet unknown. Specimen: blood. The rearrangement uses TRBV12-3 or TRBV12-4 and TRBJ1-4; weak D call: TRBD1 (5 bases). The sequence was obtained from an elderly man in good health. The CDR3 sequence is CASSPSGEPNEKLFF. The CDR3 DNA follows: TGTGCCAGCAGTCCCTCGGGGGAGCCTAATGAAAAACTGTTTTTT.